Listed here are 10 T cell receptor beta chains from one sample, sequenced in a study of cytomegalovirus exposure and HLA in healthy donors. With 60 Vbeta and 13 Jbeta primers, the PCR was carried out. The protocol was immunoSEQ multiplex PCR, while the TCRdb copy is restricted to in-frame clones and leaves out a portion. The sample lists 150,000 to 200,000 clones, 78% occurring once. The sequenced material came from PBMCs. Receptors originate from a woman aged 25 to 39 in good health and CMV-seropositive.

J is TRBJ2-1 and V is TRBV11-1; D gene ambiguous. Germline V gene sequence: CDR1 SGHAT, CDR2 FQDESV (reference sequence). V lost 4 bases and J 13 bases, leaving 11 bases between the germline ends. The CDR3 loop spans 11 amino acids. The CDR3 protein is CASSSGVNQFF. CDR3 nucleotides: TGTGCCAGCAGCTCCGGTGTCAACCAGTTCTTC.

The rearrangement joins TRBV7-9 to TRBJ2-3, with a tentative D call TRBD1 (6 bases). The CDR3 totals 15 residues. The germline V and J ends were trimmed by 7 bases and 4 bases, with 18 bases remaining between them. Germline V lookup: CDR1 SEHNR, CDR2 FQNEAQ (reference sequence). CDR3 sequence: CASTPMGASPDTQYF. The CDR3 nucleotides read TGTGCCAGCACACCAATGGGGGCGAGTCCAGATACGCAGTATTTT.

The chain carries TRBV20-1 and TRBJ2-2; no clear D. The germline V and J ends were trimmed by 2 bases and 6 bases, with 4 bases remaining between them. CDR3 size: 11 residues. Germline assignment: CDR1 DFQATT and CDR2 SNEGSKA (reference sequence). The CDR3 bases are TGCAGTGCTAGATTAGCCGGGGAGCTGTTTTTT. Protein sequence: CSARLAGELFF.

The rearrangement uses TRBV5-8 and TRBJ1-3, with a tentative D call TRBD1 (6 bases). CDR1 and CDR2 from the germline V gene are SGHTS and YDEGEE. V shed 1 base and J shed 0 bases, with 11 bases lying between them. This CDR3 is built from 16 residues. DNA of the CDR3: TGTGCCAGCAGCTTGTCTGGGGGCTCCTCTGGAAACACCATATATTTT. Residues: CASSLSGGSSGNTIYF. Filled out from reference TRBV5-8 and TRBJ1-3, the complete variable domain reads EAGVTQSPTHLIKTRGQQATLRCSPISGHTSVYWYQQALGLGLQFLLWYDEGEERNRGNFPPRFSGRQFPNYSSELNVNALELEDSALYLCASSLSGGSSGNTIYFGEGSWLTVV.

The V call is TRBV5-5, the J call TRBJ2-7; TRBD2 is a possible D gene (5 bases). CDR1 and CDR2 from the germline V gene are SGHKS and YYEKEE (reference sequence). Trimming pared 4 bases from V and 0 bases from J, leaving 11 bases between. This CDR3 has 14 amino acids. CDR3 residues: CASSKTTRSYEQYF. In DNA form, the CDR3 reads TGTGCCAGCAGCAAGACTACCCGCTCCTACGAGCAGTACTTC.

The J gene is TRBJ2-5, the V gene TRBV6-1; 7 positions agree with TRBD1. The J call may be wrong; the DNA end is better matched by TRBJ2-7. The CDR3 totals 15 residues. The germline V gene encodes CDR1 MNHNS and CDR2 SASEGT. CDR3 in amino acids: CASSEATGILYEQYF. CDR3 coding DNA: TGTGCCAGCAGTGAAGCGACAGGGATTCTCTACGAGCAGTACTTC.

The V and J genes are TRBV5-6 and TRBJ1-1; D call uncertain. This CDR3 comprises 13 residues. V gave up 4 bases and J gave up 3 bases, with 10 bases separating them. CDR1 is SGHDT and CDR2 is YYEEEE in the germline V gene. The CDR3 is CASSRGSYTEAFF. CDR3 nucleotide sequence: TGTGCCAGCAGCCGGGGATCCTACACTGAAGCTTTCTTT.

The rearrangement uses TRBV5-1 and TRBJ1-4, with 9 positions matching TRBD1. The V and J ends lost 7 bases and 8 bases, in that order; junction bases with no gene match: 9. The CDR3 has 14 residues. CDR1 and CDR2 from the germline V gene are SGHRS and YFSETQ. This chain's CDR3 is CASRRDRASEKLFF. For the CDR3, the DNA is TGCGCCAGCCGCAGGGACAGGGCGTCGGAAAAACTGTTTTTT.

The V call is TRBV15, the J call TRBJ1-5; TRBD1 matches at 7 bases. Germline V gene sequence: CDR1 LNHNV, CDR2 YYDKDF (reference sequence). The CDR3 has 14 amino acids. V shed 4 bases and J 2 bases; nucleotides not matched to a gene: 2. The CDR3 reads CATSTGTGNQPQHF. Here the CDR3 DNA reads TGTGCCACCAGCACAGGGACAGGCAATCAGCCCCAGCATTTT.

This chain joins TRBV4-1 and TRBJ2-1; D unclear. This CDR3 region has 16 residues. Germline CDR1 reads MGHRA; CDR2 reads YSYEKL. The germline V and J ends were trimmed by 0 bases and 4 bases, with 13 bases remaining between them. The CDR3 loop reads CASSQDRLLEYNEQFF. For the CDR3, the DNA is TGCGCCAGCAGCCAAGATCGCCTCTTAGAGTACAATGAGCAGTTCTTC.